This T cell receptor beta chain was identified in a study of cytomegalovirus exposure and HLA in healthy donors. Germline V gene sequence: CDR1 KGHSH, CDR2 LQKENI. The CDR3 is 15 residues long. The junction had 4 bases not matched to a gene; V was cut back by 2 bases and J by 4 bases. With regard to this clone: Its cognate antigen is unknown.

Points from the study as a whole: The HLA-A and HLA-B alleles of most subjects were reportedly predicted accurately from TCR beta sequences.

PCR involved 60 Vbeta and 13 Jbeta primers. Assay: immunoSEQ multiplex PCR; the TCRdb copy retains only in-frame clones and omits some. This repertoire includes 55,000 or so clones. The chain employs TRBV18 and TRBJ1-2, with 10 bases identical to TRBD1. The sample was PBMCs. The TCR comes from a woman in her 50s in good health and CMV-seropositive. CDR3 DNA sequence: TGTGCCAGCTCACCAGCCGGGGACAGGGGCTATGGCTACACCTTC. It yields the protein CASSPAGDRGYGYTF.